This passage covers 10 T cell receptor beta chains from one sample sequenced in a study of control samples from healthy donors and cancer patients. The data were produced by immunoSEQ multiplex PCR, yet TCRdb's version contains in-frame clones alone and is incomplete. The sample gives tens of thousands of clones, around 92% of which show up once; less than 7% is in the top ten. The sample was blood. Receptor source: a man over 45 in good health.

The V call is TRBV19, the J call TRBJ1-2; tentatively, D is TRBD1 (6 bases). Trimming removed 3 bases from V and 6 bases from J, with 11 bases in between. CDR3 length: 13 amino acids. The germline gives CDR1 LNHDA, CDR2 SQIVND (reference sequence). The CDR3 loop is CASSISGQNGYTF. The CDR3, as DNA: TGTGCCAGTAGTATTAGTGGACAGAATGGCTACACCTTC.

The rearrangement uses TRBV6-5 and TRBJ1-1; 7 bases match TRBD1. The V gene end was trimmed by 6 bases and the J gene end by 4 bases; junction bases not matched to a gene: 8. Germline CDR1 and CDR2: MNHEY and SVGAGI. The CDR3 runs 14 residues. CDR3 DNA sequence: TGTGCCAGCAGGCCGACAGGGCAGGGCACTGAAGCTTTCTTT. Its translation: CASRPTGQGTEAFF.

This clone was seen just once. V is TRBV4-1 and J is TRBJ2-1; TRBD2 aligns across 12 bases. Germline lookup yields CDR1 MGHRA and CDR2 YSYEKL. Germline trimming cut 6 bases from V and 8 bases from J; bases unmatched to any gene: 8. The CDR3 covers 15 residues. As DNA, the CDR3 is TGCGCCAGCAGGCCCACTAGCGGGGGGCCGGATGAGCAGTTCTTC. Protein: CASRPTSGGPDEQFF.

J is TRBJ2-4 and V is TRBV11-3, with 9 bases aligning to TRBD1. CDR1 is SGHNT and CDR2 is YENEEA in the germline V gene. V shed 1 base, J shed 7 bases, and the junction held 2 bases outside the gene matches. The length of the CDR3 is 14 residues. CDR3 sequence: CASSLGTGENIQYF. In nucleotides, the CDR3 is TGTGCCAGCAGCTTAGGGACAGGGGAGAACATTCAGTACTTC.

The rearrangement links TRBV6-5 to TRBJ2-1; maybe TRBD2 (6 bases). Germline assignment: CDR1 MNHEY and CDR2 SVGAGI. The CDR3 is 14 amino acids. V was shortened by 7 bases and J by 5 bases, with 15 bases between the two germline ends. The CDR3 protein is CASNHRWGDNEQFF. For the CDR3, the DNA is TGTGCCAGCAACCACAGGTGGGGGGACAATGAGCAGTTCTTC.

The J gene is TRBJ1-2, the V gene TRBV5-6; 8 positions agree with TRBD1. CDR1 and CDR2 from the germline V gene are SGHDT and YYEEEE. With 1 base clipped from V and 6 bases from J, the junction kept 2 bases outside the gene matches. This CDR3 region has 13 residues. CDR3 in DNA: TGTGCCAGCAGCTTGTGGACAGGGAATGGCTACACCTTC. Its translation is CASSLWTGNGYTF.

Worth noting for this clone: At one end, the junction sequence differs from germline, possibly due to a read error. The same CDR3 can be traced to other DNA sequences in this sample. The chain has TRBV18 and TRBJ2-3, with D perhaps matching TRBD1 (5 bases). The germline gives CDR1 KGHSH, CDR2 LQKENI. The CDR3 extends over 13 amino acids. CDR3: CASSRRGTDTQYF. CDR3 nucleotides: TGTGCCAGCTCACGAAGGGGCACGGATACGCAGTATTTT.

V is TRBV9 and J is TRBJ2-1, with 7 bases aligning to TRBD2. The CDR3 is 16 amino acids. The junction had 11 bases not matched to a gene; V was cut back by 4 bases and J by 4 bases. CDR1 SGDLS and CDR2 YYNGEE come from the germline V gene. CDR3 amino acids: CASSLPGLAAYNEQFF. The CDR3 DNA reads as TGTGCCAGCAGCCTCCCCGGGCTAGCGGCATACAATGAGCAGTTCTTC.

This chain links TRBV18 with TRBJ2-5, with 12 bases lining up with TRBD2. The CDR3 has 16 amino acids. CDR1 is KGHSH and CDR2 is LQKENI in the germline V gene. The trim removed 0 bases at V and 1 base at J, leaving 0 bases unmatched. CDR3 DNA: TGTGCCAGCTCACCACCGACTAGCGGGGGCCAAGAGACCCAGTACTTC. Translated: CASSPPTSGGQETQYF.

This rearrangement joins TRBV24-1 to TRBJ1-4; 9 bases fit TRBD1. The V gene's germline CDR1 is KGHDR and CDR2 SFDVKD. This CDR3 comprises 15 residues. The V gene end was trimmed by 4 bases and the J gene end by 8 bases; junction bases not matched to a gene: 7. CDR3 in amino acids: CATSENGQGKEKLFF. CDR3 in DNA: TGTGCCACCAGTGAAAATGGACAGGGGAAGGAAAAACTGTTTTTT.